This TCR beta chain was sequenced during a study of breast tumors, draining lymph nodes, adjacent tissues. The study's findings and limits: Data fit most tumor T cells coming from lymph node, expanding in tumor. Tumors had less TCR diversity than lymph nodes, more than nontumor tissue. Data only fit, rather than demonstrated, lymph node origin of most tumor T cells.

This clonotype was recorded at least ten times. Its antigen is currently unknown. MiXCR was run by TCRdb on the multiplex PCR reads, yielding one entry per CDR3 protein. The sample records around 290,000 distinct CDR3 sequences, about 30% being singletons. Breast cancer patients provided tissue from their axillary draining lymph nodes. Germline loops: CDR1 SGHVS, CDR2 FQNEAQ. The CDR3 totals 14 residues. The V gene lost 3 bases and the J gene lost 3 bases, with 12 bases spanning the gap. This clonotype originated in a female donor with breast cancer. Some clones in this sample may be carry-over from other donors' samples. The V gene is TRBV7-8, the J gene TRBJ2-7; no reliable D call. The sample consisted of axillary lymph node tissue. The CDR3 loop reads CASSFEHGSYEQYF. Written as DNA, the CDR3 is TGTGCCAGCAGCTTTGAACACGGAAGCTACGAGCAGTACTTC.